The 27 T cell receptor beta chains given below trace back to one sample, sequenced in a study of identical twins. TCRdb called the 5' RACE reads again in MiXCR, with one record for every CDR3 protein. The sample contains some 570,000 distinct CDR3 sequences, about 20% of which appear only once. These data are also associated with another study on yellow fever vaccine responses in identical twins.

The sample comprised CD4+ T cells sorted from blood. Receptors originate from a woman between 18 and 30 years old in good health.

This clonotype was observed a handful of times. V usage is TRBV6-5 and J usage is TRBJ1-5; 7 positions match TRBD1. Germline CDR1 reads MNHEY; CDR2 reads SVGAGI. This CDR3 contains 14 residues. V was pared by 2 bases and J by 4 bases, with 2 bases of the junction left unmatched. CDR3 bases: TGTGCCAGCAGTTACGGCAGGGGGAATCAGCCCCAGCATTTT. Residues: CASSYGRGNQPQHF.

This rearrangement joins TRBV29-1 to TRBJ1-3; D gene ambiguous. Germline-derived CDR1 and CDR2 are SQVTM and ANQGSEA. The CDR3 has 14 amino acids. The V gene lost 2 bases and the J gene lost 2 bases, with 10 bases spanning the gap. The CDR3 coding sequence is TGCAGCGTTGAACGTCAGAGCGCTGGAAACACCATATATTTT. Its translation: CSVERQSAGNTIYF.

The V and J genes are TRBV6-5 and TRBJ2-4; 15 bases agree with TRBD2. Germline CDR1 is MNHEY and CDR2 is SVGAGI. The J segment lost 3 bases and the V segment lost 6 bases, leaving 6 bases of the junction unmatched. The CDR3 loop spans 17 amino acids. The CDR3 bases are TGTGCCAGCAGCTTAATGGGACTAGCGGGAGGCAAAAACATTCAGTACTTC. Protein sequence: CASSLMGLAGGKNIQYF.

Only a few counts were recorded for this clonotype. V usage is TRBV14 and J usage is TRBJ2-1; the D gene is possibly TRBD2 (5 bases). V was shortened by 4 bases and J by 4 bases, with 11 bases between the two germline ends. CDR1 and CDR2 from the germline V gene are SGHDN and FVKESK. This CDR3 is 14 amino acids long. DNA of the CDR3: TGTGCCAGCAGCCGAGGGAACCAATACAATGAGCAGTTCTTC. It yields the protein CASSRGNQYNEQFF.

Here the CDR3 DNA reads TGTGCCAGCAGTTTGACAATAACCTTTGGGGAGACCCAGTACTTC. Translation: CASSLTITFGETQYF. This chain links TRBV12-3 or TRBV12-4 with TRBJ2-5; D unclear. The CDR3 sequence is 15 residues long. The V end was cut by 3 bases, the J end by 5 bases, with 16 bases between.

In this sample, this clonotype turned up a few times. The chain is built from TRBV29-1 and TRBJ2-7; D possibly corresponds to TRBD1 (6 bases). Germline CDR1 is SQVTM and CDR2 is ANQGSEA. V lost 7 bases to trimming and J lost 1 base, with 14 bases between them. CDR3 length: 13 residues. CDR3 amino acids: CSARSDRSYEQYF. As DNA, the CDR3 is TGCAGCGCCCGGTCGGACAGATCCTACGAGCAGTACTTC.

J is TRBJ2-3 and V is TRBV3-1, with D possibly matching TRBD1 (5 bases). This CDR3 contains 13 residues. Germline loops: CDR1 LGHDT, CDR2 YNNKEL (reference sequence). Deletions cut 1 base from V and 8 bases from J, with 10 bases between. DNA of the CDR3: TGTGCCAGCAGCCAAGGTAGGGGCGGTACGCAGTATTTT. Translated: CASSQGRGGTQYF.

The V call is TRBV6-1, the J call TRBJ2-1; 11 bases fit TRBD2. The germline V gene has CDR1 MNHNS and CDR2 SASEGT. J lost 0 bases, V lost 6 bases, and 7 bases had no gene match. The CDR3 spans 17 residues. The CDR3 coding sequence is TGTGCCAGCAGAAGGACTAGCGGGTTTAGCTCCTACAATGAGCAGTTCTTC. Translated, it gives CASRRTSGFSSYNEQFF.

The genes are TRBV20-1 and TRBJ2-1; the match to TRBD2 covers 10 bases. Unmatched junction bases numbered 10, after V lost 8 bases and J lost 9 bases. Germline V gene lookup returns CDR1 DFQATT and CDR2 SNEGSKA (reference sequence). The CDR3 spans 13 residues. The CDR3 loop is CSPSSGSEVEQFF. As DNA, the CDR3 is TGCAGTCCTTCTAGCGGGAGCGAGGTTGAGCAGTTCTTC.

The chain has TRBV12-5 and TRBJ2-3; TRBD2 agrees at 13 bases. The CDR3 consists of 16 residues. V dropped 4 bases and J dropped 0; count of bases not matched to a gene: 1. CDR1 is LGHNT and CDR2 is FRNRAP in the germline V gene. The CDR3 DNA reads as TGTGCTAGTGGTTCGGGACTAGCGGGGAGCACAGATACGCAGTATTTT. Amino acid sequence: CASGSGLAGSTDTQYF. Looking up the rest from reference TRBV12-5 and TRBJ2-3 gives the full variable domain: DARVTQTPRHKVTEMGQEVTMRCQPILGHNTVFWYRQTMMQGLELLAYFRNRAPLDDSGMPKDRFSAEMPDATLATLKIQPSEPRDSAVYFCASGSGLAGSTDTQYFGPGTRLTVL.

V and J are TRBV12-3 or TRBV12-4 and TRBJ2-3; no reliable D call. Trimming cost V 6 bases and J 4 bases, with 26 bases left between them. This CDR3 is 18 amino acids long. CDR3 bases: TGTGCCAGCAGGACCGAGACCCCCATTCTAGTGGTGGCAGATACGCAGTATTTT. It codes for CASRTETPILVVADTQYF.

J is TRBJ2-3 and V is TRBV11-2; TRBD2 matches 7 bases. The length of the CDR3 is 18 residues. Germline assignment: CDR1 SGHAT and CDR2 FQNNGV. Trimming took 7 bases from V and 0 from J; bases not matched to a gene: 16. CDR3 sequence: CASTKIRSSGPSTDTQYF. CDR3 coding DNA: TGTGCCAGCACAAAGATCAGGTCTAGCGGCCCTAGCACAGATACGCAGTATTTT.

The CDR3 reads CARGPGWGSRGAYEQYV. The CDR3 coding sequence is TGTGCCAGGGGCCCTGGGTGGGGTAGCAGGGGAGCCTACGAGCAGTACGTC. V is TRBV5-5 and J is TRBJ2-7, with a weak D call TRBD1 (6 bases). This CDR3 has 17 amino acids. V was cut by 8 bases and J by 2 bases, with 26 bases left in between. The germline V gene has CDR1 SGHKS and CDR2 YYEKEE (reference sequence).

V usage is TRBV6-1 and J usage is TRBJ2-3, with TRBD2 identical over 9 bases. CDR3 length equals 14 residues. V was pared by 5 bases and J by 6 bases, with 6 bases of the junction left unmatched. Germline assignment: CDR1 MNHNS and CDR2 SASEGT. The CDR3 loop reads CASSPGLAYDTQYF. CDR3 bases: TGTGCCAGCAGTCCTGGACTAGCGTACGATACGCAGTATTTT.

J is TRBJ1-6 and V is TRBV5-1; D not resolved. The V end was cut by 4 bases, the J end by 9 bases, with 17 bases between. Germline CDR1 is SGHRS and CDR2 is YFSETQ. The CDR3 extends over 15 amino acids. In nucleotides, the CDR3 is TGCGCCAGCAGCCGCGACCCGAGGGTCGGTTCACCCCTCCACTTT. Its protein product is CASSRDPRVGSPLHF.

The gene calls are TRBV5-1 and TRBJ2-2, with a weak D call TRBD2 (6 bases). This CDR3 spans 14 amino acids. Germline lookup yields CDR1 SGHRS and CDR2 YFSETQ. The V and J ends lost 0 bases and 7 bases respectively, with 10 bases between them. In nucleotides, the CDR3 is TGCGCCAGCAGCTTGGTGGAGGGAAACGGGGAGCTGTTTTTT. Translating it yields CASSLVEGNGELFF.

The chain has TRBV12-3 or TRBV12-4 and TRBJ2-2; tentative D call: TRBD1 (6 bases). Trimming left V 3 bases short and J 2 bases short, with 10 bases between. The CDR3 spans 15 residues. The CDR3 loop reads CASSFSQGNTGELFF. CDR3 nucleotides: TGTGCCAGCAGTTTCTCACAGGGCAACACCGGGGAGCTGTTTTTT.

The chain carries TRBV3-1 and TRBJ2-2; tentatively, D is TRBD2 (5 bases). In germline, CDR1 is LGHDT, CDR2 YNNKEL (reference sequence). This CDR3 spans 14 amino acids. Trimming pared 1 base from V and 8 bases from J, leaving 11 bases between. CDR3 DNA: TGTGCCAGCAGCCAAGCCCTTAGCGCTGGGGAGCTGTTTTTT. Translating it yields CASSQALSAGELFF.

In DNA form, the CDR3 reads TGTGCCACCAGGCAGGGCCTAAACCTCTATGGCTACACCTTC. It encodes CATRQGLNLYGYTF. The rearrangement uses TRBV12-3 or TRBV12-4 and TRBJ1-2, with D tentatively TRBD1 (5 bases). V shed 10 bases and J shed 4 bases, with 19 bases lying between them. The CDR3 is 14 amino acids.

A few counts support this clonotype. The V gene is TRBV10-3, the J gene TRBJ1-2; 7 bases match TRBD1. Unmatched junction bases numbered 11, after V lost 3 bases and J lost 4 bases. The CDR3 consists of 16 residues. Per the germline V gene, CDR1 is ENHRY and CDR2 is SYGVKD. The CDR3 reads CAISEGTDFRIYGYTF. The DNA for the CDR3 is TGTGCCATCAGTGAAGGGACAGATTTCCGAATCTATGGCTACACCTTC.

The CDR3 reads CATSDRQNYGYTF. CDR3 in DNA: TGTGCCACCAGTGATCGGCAGAACTATGGCTACACCTTC. This sequence joins TRBV24-1 and TRBJ1-2; D uncertain. Trimming took 3 bases from V and 2 from J, leaving 6 bases between them. This CDR3 region has 13 residues. The V gene's germline CDR1 is KGHDR and CDR2 SFDVKD.

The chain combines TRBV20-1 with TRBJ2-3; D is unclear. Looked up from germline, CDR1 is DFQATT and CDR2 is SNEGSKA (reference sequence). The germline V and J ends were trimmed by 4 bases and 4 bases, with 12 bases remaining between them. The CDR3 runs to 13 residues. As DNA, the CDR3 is TGCAGTGCTAACGCGCCCCTCTCAGATACGCAGTATTTT. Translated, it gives CSANAPLSDTQYF.

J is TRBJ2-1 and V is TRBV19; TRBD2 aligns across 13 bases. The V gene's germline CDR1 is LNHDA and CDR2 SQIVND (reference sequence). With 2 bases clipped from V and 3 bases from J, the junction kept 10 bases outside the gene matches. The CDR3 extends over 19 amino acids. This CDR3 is CASSITDETSGRNYNEQFF. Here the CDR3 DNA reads TGTGCCAGTAGTATAACGGATGAGACTAGCGGGAGGAACTACAATGAGCAGTTCTTC.

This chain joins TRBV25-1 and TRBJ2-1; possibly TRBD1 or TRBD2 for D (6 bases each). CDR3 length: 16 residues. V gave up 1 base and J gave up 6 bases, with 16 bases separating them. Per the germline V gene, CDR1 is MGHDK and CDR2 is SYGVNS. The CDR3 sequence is CASSEFRGPAGNEQFF. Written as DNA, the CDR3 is TGTGCCAGCAGTGAATTCCGGGGGCCCGCCGGCAATGAGCAGTTCTTC.

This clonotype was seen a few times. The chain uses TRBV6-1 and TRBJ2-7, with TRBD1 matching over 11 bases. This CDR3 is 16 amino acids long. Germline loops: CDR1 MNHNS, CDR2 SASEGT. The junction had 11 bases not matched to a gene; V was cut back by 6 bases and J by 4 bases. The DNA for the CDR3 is TGTGCCAGCAGATTCAGGACAGGGGGCGTACGGTACGAGCAGTACTTC. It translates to CASRFRTGGVRYEQYF.

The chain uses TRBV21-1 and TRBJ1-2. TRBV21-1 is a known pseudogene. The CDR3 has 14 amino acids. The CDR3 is CASSKGTPNYGYTF. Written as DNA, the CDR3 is TGTGCCAGCAGCAAAGGAACACCTAACTATGGCTACACCTTC.

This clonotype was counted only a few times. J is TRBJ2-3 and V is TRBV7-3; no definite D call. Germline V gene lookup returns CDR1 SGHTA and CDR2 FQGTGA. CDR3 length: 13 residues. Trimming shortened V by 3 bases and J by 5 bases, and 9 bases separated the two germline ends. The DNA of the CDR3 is TGTGCCAGCAGCTTGTCGGCCCTAGATACGCAGTATTTT. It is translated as CASSLSALDTQYF.